Below, one T cell receptor (beta chain) is given with its context. Its antigen is currently not known. Base quality data are lacking; no much larger clone is found one base away. Relative to germline, V is 0 bases shorter and J is 8 bases shorter, with 19 bases between their ends. Per the germline V gene (reference sequence), DFQATT is the CDR1 and SNEGSKA is the CDR2. The CDR3 goes from the cysteine to the phenylalanine over 15 residues. The entry retains the CDR3 DNA only, 45 bases that are in frame from base 1. The source of the sample is a study of T cells in Graves' hyperthyroidism and ophthalmopathy (dated by TCRdb to about 2019). In the study overall: Peripheral blood was sampled at the time of initial diagnosis, prior to any treatment. TCR Vbeta CDR3 sequencing of 130 to 150 peripheral blood samples (roughly 43 ophthalmopathy, about 75 hyperthyroidism and approximately 17 progressor patients) is reported in the paper. The study also compared thyroid tissue and blood T-cell repertoires from about 6 Graves' hyperthyroidism patients. Prospective prediction of ophthalmopathy was tested in an independent validation cohort consisting of some 20 hyperthyroidism patients and 15 or so patients who later progressed to ophthalmopathy. After blood sampling, hyperthyroidism patients were treated with methimazole at a starting dose of 30 mg daily, and ophthalmopathy patients were treated with high-dose intravenous methylprednisolone. A discovery cohort of roughly 100 patients, 43 with Graves' ophthalmopathy and under 60 with stable Graves' hyperthyroidism, was used to find distinguishing TCR V-J signatures. For training and testing, the approximately 97 patients in the discovery cohort were randomly divided in a 7:3 ratio.

The TCR beta CDR3 regions were amplified from RNA transcripts. A first-round RT-PCR of the TCR CDR3 used the HTBI primer set with the Qiagen OneStep RT-PCR kit. Libraries were constructed in a second round of multiplex PCR, after which size selection and purification were performed. Paired-end sequencing of the libraries was performed with 100 bp reads on an Illumina HiSeq2000. Turning to the authors' computational methods: Raw data were processed with SOAPnuke, discarding reads with adapters, uncalled bases, mean Phred below 15, or no exact constant-primer or identifier match. High-quality paired reads were merged with COPE v1.2.5, and unique nucleotide sequences were defined as clonotypes. MiTCR v1.1 was used to align the clonotypes against IMGT TRBV, TRBD and TRBJ reference segments. Analysis was restricted to V-J combinations with a frequency above 0.0001, which covered 99.2% of repertoires. The TCS score was defined as the ratio of F50 (clonal expansion) to E x V (chaos), calculated using BLOSUM62-based TCRdist between CDR3 peptides within each V-J. Welch's t-statistics and random forest reduced around 520 V-J features to fewer than 15, which were used in a naive Bayes classifier (R e1071). TCRdb itself trimmed the public reads at Q25 with fastp, ran MiXCR and retained productive beta chains. Rows merge per CDR3 protein into single entries with the most common DNA and genes. The V and J calls, along with clone size, are taken from TCRdb and not from the paper's own processing. Counted in this sample were 530,000 or so distinct CDR3 sequences; around 24% of them appeared once. The top ten clonotypes cover over 9% of the sample.

Ophthalmopathy patients had moderately to severely active disease, Clinical Activity Score of at least 3, NOSPECS grade of at least 4, and duration under 3 months. Exclusion was applied to patients with uncontrolled infections, other autoimmune diseases, pregnancy or lactation. Diagnoses were established on the basis of clinical symptoms, serum thyroxine and TRAb, thyroid ultrasound, and orbital computed tomography. PBMCs were isolated from about 10 ml of fresh peripheral blood by Ficoll-Paque density gradient centrifugation. Total RNA was extracted using Trizol reagent, and RNA quality was assessed on an Agilent 2100 Bioanalyzer. Study-wide conclusions, independent of this receptor: No statistical method was used to set the sample size in advance, and investigators knew the group allocation. A model built on a 13 V-J signature distinguished ophthalmopathy from stable hyperthyroidism, reaching 87.88% sensitivity and 81% to 83% specificity in cross-validation and 80%/75% in testing. In validation, the model predicted progression to ophthalmopathy a median of about 5.9 months before onset, with 65% to 71% sensitivity and roughly 77% specificity. Blood samples also contained most of the expanded thyroid clonotypes (frequency above 0.001), which suggests that blood repertoires may reflect thyroid immune responses.

The TCR originated in a woman aged 25 to 45 with Graves' ophthalmopathy. Recombination connected TRBV20-1 to TRBJ2-5, and TRBD2 may be the D gene, going by 7 matching bases. The sample was blood. Read as DNA, the sequence is TGCAGTGCTAGAGATTTTTTCCGGGGGGCGCACACCCAGTACTTC. Its translation reads: CSARDFFRGAHTQYF.